This T cell receptor (beta chain) was recorded in a study of blood T cell repertoires in COVID-19. Turning to the study itself: Acute and convalescent COVID-19 specimens originated in the United States, Italy and Spain. In each case, the material was cDNA or gDNA derived from T cells, B-cell-depleted T cells, or PBMCs.

In the original processing: Using reference gene primer amplification, nucleated cell counts were estimated. The table came from immunoSEQ multiplex PCR; TCRdb's copy has only in-frame clones and leaves some out. For V, J and clone size, that table is used; D and trimming come from the DNA. The data contain tens of thousands of clones, roughly 89% of them singletons. This clone is a singleton in its sample. This receptor was taken from a human donor in a cohort sampled during active COVID-19. What was sequenced was peripheral blood.

CDR3 sequence (DNA): TGTGCCAGCAGTTTATACCTCGGCAATGAGCAGTTCTTC. Protein product: CASSLYLGNEQFF. The chain employs TRBV12-3 or TRBV12-4 and TRBJ2-1; D gene unclear. V gave up 2 bases and J gave up 6 bases, with 8 bases separating them. The CDR3 sequence is 13 residues long.